The present entry profiles one T cell receptor beta chain with its context. Its antigen remains undetermined. No base qualities exist here, and no much larger clone lies one base off it. The data were taken from a study of T-cell memory formation after mild COVID-19 (dated by TCRdb to the early 2020s). Looking at the study overall: Most TCR sequence clusters were specific to one of the two donors. Longitudinal TCRalpha and TCRbeta repertoire sequencing tracked T-cell clones expanding and contracting after mild COVID-19 in a couple of donors. The cohort was made up of two young adult volunteers, one female and one male, who were previously healthy. The research as a whole found: The second-wave clones that peaked on day 37 were not confirmed to be SARS-CoV-2 specific. The study covered only two mild cases, and larger cohorts including severe cases with pre-infection samples were considered necessary. Clones that contracted from day 15 to 85 showed balanced CD4/CD8 phenotypes, whereas a second wave of clones that expanded from day 15 to 37 leaned towards CD4+. Contracting CD4+ clones were located mainly in the CM and EM memory subsets, whereas CD8+ clones were found to be enriched in EMRA. Some responding clones were detected in pre-infection memory, which suggested that pre-existing cross-reactive memory T cells had joined the SARS-CoV-2 response.

The CDR3 goes from the cysteine to the phenylalanine over 14 residues. Only CDR3 DNA remains: 42 bases, in frame from the first base. CDR1 and CDR2 are read off the germline V gene (reference sequence) as SGHNT and YYREEE. The germline V and J ends show losses of 3 bases and 7 bases respectively, and no gene match explains 4 bases of the junction. For sequencing, an Illumina NovaSeq 6000 was employed. cDNA libraries for TCRalpha and TCRbeta were prepared by 5'RACE using constant-segment primers, with sample barcodes and unique molecular identifiers added. RNA was extracted from every sample with Trizol reagent. Amplification of the libraries took two PCR steps, and the second step added a second sample barcode plus Illumina TruSeq adapters. Sequencing of the libraries was done on an Illumina NovaSeq, producing 2 x 150 bp paired-end reads. In the paper's pipeline: The reads were demultiplexed and collapsed into UMI-guided consensus sequences using migec v1.2.7. Using mixcr v2.1.11, the UMI consensuses were aligned to TRA and TRB V and J templates and assembled into clonotypes. A clonotype was counted as expanded or contracted only when both edgeR and NoisET called the clonotype significant, with the noise models trained on biological replicates. edgeR calls used a false discovery rate-adjusted p below 0.01 and a log2 fold-change threshold of 1. As an exploratory analysis of dynamics, PCA with hierarchical clustering was applied to max-normalized trajectories of the 1000 most abundant clonotypes. Separately sequenced CD4+ and CD8+ repertoires were used to assign a CD4 or CD8 phenotype to each responding clone. TCRdb reprocessed the public reads (quality trimming at Q25 with fastp, clone calling with MiXCR) and kept in-frame beta chains. When rows share a CDR3 protein, they turn into one entry using the most common DNA and genes. The V and J calls were determined by TCRdb, not by the authors. The sample table holds fewer than 350,000 distinct CDR3 sequences, of which roughly an eighth were seen once. The ten largest account for 21% of the sample.

Ficoll-Paque density gradient centrifugation was the method used to isolate PBMCs. The chain employs TRBV5-4 and TRBJ2-1; 10 bases in the junction line up with TRBD2. The clonotype originates from a man aged 18 to 29 who had mild COVID-19 (a few samples of this study predate the infection). The sample titles of this study are shuffled in the database, so cell type and time point are left out; the donor was told from shared clones. The specimen was PBMCs or a T cell subset sorted from them (not recorded which). This receptor carries the CDR3 CASSSTSGVNEQFF. The nucleotide sequence reads as follows: TGTGCCAGCAGCTCCACTAGCGGGGTTAATGAGCAGTTCTTC.